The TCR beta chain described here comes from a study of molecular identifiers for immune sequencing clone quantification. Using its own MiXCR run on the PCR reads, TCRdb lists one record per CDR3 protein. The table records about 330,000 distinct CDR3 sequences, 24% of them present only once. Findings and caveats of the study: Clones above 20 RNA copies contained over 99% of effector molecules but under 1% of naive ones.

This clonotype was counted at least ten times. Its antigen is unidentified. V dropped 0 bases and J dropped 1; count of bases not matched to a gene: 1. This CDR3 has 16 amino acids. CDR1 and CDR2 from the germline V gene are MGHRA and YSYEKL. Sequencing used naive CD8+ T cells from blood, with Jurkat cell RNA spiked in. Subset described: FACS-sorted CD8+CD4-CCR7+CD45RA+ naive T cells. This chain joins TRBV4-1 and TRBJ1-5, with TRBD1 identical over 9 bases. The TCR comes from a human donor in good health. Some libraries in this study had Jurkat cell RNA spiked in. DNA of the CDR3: TGCGCCAGCAGCCAAGAAGGGACAGGGAGCAATCAGCCCCAGCATTTT. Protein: CASSQEGTGSNQPQHF.